This note documents a single T cell receptor beta chain sequence. Its antigen is still unknown. This specimen comes from a study of post-analysis software for immune sequencing data. The germline V gene has CDR1 SGHTA and CDR2 FQGNSA. V dropped 4 bases and J dropped 10 bases, with 16 bases sitting between them. This CDR3 region has 13 residues. Overall study results and limits: Samples from one preparation batch, clustered by F measure, grouped strongly together. A few TRBV segments were significantly more frequent in patients than in controls. TRBV5-6, TRBV5-1 and TRBV20-1 were among these segments. Multiple sclerosis was associated with a significant reduction in normalized Chao1 diversity relative to controls.

Unique molecular identifiers had been added to the TCR beta cDNA libraries. T cells, about 0.85 to 11 million of them, yielded approximately 530,000 cDNA molecules. In TCRdb, the PCR reads were re-called with MiXCR into one record per CDR3 protein. The profile covers roughly 650,000 distinct CDR3 sequences, with roughly three fifths appearing a single time and over 9% taken by the ten largest. This receptor was identified in a girl aged 2 to 9 with multiple sclerosis. Specimen: blood. This chain links TRBV7-2 with TRBJ1-2; D possibly corresponds to TRBD1 (6 bases). DNA of the CDR3: TGTGCCAGCAGCTCCGACAGACCGGGGGCCTACACCTTC. It encodes CASSSDRPGAYTF.